This section outlines one TCR beta chain sequence together with its context. A second roughly 6 to 11 cycle PCR used barcoded and J-beta primers. A single record per CDR3 protein comes from TCRdb applying MiXCR to the 5' RACE reads. The sample lists some 1,500,000 distinct CDR3 sequences, approximately 42% occurring once. This specimen comes from a study of blood T cells in healthy people across ages. Trimming pared 0 bases from V and 11 bases from J, leaving 13 bases between. The CDR3 has 13 amino acids. Germline V lookup: CDR1 LGHNA, CDR2 YSLEER. The J gene is TRBJ1-1, the V gene TRBV4-3, with a possible D match to TRBD1 (5 bases). This receptor was obtained from a young woman in good health. Source material: blood. The CDR3 DNA sequence: TGCGCCAGCAGCCAAGATCGGGGGGTAGACGCTTTCTTT. Its protein is CASSQDRGVDAFF.